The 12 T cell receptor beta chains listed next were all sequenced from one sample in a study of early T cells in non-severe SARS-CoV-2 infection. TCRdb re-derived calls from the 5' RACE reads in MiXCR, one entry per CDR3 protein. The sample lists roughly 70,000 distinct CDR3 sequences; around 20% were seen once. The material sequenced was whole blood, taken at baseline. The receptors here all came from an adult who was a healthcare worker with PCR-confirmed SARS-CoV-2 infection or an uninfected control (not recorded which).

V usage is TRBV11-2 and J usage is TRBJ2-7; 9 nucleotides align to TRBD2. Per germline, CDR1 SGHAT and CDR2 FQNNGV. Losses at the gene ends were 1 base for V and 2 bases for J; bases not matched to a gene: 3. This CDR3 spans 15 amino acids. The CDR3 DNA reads TGTGCCAGCAGCTTAGCAGCGGGGGGAACCTACGAGCAGTACTTC. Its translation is CASSLAAGGTYEQYF.

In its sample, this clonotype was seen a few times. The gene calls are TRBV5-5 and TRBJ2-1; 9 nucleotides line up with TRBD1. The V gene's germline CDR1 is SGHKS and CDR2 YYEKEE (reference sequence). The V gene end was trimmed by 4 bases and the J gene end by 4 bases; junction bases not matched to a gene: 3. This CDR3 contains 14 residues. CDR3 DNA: TGTGCCAGCAGCCCGGGACAGGGTTACAATGAGCAGTTCTTC. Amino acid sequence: CASSPGQGYNEQFF.

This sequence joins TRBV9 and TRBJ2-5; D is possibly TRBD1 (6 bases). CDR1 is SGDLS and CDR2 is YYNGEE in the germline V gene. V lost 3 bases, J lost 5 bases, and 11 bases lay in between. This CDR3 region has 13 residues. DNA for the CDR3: TGTGCCAGCAGCGATCAGGGGACCGAGACCCAGTACTTC. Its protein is CASSDQGTETQYF.

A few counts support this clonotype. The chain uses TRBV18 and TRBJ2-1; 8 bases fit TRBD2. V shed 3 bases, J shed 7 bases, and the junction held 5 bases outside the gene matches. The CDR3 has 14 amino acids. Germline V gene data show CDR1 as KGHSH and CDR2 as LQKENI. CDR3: CASSPGLEENEQFF. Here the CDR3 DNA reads TGTGCCAGCTCACCGGGACTAGAAGAAAATGAGCAGTTCTTC. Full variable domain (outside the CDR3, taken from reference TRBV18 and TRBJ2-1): NAGVMQNPRHLVRRRGQEARLRCSPMKGHSHVYWYRQLPEEGLKFMVYLQKENIIDESGMPKERFSAEFPKEGPSILRIQQVVRGDSAAYFCASSPGLEENEQFFGPGTRLTVL.

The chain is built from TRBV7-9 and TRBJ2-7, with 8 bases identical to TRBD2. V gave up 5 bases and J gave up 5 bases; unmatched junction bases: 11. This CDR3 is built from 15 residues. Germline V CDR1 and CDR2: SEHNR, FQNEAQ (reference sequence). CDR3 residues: CASSASGTRGHEQYF. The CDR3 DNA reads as TGTGCCAGCAGCGCCTCCGGGACTAGAGGCCACGAGCAGTACTTC.

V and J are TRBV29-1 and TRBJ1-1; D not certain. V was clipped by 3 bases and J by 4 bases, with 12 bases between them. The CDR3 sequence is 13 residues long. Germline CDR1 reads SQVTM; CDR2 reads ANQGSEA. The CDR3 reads CSVDGGQSTEAFF. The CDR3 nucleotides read TGCAGCGTTGACGGAGGGCAGTCCACTGAAGCTTTCTTT.

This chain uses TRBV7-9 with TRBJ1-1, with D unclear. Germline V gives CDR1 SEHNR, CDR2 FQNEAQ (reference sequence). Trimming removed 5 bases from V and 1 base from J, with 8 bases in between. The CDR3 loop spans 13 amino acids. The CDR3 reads CASSIVRNTEAFF. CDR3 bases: TGTGCCAGCAGCATCGTACGGAACACTGAAGCTTTCTTT.

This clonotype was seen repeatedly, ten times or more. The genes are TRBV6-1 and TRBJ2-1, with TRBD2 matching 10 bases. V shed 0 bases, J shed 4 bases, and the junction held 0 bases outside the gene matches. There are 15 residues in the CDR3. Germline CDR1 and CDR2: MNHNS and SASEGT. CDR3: CASSEASGGYNEQFF. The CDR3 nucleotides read TGTGCCAGCAGTGAAGCTAGCGGGGGGTACAATGAGCAGTTCTTC.

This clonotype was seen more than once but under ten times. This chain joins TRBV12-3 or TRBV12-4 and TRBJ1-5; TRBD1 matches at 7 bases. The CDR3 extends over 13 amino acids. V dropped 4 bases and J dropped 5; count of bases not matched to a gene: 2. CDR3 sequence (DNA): TGTGCCAGCAGTTCGGGACAGCATCAGCCCCAGCATTTT. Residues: CASSSGQHQPQHF.

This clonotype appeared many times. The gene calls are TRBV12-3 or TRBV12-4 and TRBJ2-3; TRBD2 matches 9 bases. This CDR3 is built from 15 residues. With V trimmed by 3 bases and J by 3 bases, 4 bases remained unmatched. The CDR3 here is CASSLGGGATDTQYF. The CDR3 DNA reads TGTGCCAGCAGTTTGGGCGGGGGGGCAACAGATACGCAGTATTTT.

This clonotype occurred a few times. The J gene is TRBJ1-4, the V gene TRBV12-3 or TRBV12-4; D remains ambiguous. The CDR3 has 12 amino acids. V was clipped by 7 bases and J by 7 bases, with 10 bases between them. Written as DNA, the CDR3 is TGTGCCAGCACCATTAGCGGTGAAAAACTGTTTTTT. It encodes CASTISGEKLFF.

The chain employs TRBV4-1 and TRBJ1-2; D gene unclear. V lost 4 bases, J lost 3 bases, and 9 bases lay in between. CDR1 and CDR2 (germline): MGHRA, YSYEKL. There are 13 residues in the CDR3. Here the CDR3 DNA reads TGCGCCAGCAGCCGCGGACCTGACTATGGCTACACCTTC. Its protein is CASSRGPDYGYTF.